This section outlines one T cell receptor (beta chain) sequence together with its context. Antigen unknown. This entry belongs to a study of CD8 T cells in ankylosing spondylitis. General study results and limits: Disease-associated clones were reportedly significantly overrepresented in matched ankylosing spondylitis synovial fluid.

5'-RACE, quantitative and with molecular barcodes, yielded the TCR beta libraries. TCRdb reprocessed the 5' RACE reads via MiXCR and lists one record per CDR3 protein. The sample records roughly 200,000 distinct CDR3 sequences, 9.5% to 15% being singletons. CDR1 and CDR2 (germline): SGHTA, FQGNSA. Trimming took 5 bases from V and 3 from J, leaving 10 bases between them. The CDR3 covers 14 residues. The source of this sequence is a male donor with ankylosing spondylitis or in good health (not recorded which). Input material: blood, either unsorted or a sorted T cell fraction (not recorded which). V is TRBV7-2 and J is TRBJ2-2; TRBD1 or TRBD2 may be the D gene (5 bases each). In nucleotides, the CDR3 is TGTGCCAGCAGCCAGGGACGCTACACCGGGGAGCTGTTTTTT. It yields the protein CASSQGRYTGELFF. The full variable domain, in which reference TRBV7-2 and TRBJ2-2 provide the parts outside the CDR3, is GAGVSQSPSNKVTEKGKDVELRCDPISGHTALYWYRQSLGQGLEFLIYFQGNSAPDKSGLPSDRFSAERTGGSVSTLTIQRTQQEDSAVYLCASSQGRYTGELFFGEGSRLTVL.